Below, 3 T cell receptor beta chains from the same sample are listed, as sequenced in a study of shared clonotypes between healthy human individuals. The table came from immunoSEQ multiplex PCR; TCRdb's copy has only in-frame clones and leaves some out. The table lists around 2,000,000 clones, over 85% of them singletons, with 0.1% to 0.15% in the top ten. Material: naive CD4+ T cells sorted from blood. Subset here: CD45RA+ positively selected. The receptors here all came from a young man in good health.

The CDR3 DNA follows: TGTGCCTGGGCGGGGACGGCCTTCAGCCAGCCCCAGCATTTT. This translates into CAWAGTAFSQPQHF. The rearrangement joins TRBV30 to TRBJ1-5, with D possibly matching TRBD1 (5 bases). Per the germline V gene, CDR1 is GTSNPN and CDR2 is SVGIG (reference sequence). Trimming shortened V by 5 bases and J by 7 bases, and 18 bases separated the two germline ends. The CDR3 is 14 amino acids.

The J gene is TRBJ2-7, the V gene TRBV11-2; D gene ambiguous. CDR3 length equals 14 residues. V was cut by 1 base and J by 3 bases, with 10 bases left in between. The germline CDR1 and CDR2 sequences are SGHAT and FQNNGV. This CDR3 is CASSLGAEIYEQYF. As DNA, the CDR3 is TGTGCCAGCAGCTTAGGTGCGGAAATCTACGAGCAGTACTTC.

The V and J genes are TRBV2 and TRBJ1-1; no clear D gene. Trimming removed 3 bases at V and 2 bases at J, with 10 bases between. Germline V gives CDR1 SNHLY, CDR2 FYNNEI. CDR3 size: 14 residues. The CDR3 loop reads CASSEQMGNTEAFF. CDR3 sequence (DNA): TGTGCCAGCAGTGAGCAAATGGGTAACACTGAAGCTTTCTTT.